The TCR beta chain described here comes from a study of CXCR3-negative and CXCR3-positive naive CD8 T cells. The CDR3 has 16 residues. About this clonotype: The target antigen is unknown.

UMI labels and 5' RACE were used to prepare the TRB cDNA libraries. TCRdb reprocessed the 5' RACE reads and keeps a single row for each CDR3 protein, giving no DNA. The sample table sets out around 160,000 distinct CDR3 sequences. Broader study findings: Against CXCR3-negative naive cells, CXCR3-positive naive cells showed more hydrophobic TRB CDR3s.

This TCR was recovered from a human donor in good health. Some clones in this sample may be carry-over from other donors' samples. The sequencing sample was made of naive CXCR3+ CD8+ T cells from blood. Subset: CD45RO-CCR7+CD27+CD95- naive CD8+ T cells expressing CXCR3 (TNR3+). The V and J genes are TRBV21-1 and TRBJ1-6; TCRdb's D gene call, TRBD1, goes unchecked for lack of DNA. TRBV21-1 is assigned pseudogene status. CDR3 loop: CASSIRGQGYNSPLHF.